A selection of T cell receptor beta chains follows, all from one sample in a study of T cell responses to AZD1222 COVID-19 vaccine. TCRdb's table, derived via immunoSEQ multiplex PCR, lists solely in-frame clones and lacks some. The table includes over 110,000 clones, roughly nine tenths detected once. The sequencing used peripheral blood, collected 28 days after the second AZD1222 dose. Receptors originate from an adult who received the AZD1222 COVID-19 vaccine. The CDR3 runs from the conserved cysteine through the conserved F or W. D genes are given only for firm matches. Rows may omit the clone size; those that give it use once, few, many or a size class.

abundance: .; j_gene: TRBJ2-2; d_gene: .; v_gene: TRBV19; CDR3aa: CASSPGAGELFF; CDR3nt: TGTGCCAGTAGCCCCGGGGCCGGGGAGCTGTTTTTT
abundance: .; j_gene: TRBJ2-1; d_gene: .; v_gene: TRBV7-2; CDR3aa: CASGLAVGEQFF; CDR3nt: TGTGCCAGCGGGCTAGCAGTCGGTGAGCAGTTCTTC
abundance: once; j_gene: TRBJ1-3; d_gene: TRBD1; v_gene: TRBV3-1/TRBV3-2; CDR3aa: CASSRDSRNTIYF; CDR3nt: TGTGCCAGCAGCCGGGACAGCAGAAACACCATATATTTT
abundance: .; j_gene: TRBJ1-1; d_gene: TRBD1; v_gene: TRBV28; CDR3aa: CASLGQGVYTEAFF; CDR3nt: TGTGCCAGCTTGGGACAGGGGGTGTACACTGAAGCTTTCTTT
abundance: .; j_gene: TRBJ1-1; d_gene: .; v_gene: TRBV18; CDR3aa: CASSPVTGPLNTEAFF; CDR3nt: TGTGCCAGCTCACCGGTTACGGGTCCCCTGAACACTGAAGCTTTCTTT
abundance: few; j_gene: TRBJ1-5; d_gene: .; v_gene: TRBV27; CDR3aa: CASSKYGQLSNQPQHF; CDR3nt: TGTGCCAGCAGTAAATACGGACAGCTTAGCAATCAGCCCCAGCATTTT
abundance: once; j_gene: TRBJ1-6; d_gene: .; v_gene: TRBV7-2; CDR3aa: CASSSPAGGRNSPLHF; CDR3nt: TGTGCCAGCAGCTCCCCAGCCGGCGGGAGGAATTCACCCCTCCACTTT
abundance: .; j_gene: TRBJ2-2; d_gene: TRBD1; v_gene: TRBV7-9; CDR3aa: CASSSKDRGRAGELFF; CDR3nt: TGTGCCAGCAGCTCCAAGGACAGGGGGAGGGCCGGGGAGCTGTTTTTT
abundance: .; j_gene: TRBJ2-7; d_gene: .; v_gene: TRBV14; CDR3aa: CASSQGAVIQYF; CDR3nt: TGTGCCAGCAGCCAAGGTGCGGTAATCCAGTACTTC
abundance: .; j_gene: TRBJ1-1; d_gene: .; v_gene: TRBV5-6; CDR3aa: CASSLDGGRTEAFF; CDR3nt: TGTGCCAGCAGCTTGGATGGGGGGCGCACTGAAGCTTTCTTT
abundance: .; j_gene: TRBJ2-5; d_gene: .; v_gene: TRBV5-1; CDR3aa: CASSLGPDQETQYF; CDR3nt: TGCGCCAGCAGCTTGGGTCCGGACCAAGAGACCCAGTACTTC
abundance: .; j_gene: TRBJ1-2; d_gene: .; v_gene: TRBV6-6; CDR3aa: CASSPTEDYGYTF; CDR3nt: TGTGCCAGCAGCCCCACAGAAGATTATGGCTACACCTTC
abundance: .; j_gene: TRBJ2-4; d_gene: .; v_gene: TRBV21-1; CDR3aa: CASSKGHKTKAKNIQYF; CDR3nt: TGTGCCAGCAGCAAAGGACACAAGACAAAGGCCAAAAACATTCAGTACTTC
abundance: .; j_gene: TRBJ1-5; d_gene: .; v_gene: TRBV19; CDR3aa: CATKGGNNQPQHF; CDR3nt: TGTGCCACCAAAGGAGGGAACAATCAGCCCCAGCATTTT
abundance: .; j_gene: TRBJ2-5; d_gene: .; v_gene: TRBV6-1; CDR3aa: CASNERFRETQYF; CDR3nt: TGTGCCAGCAATGAACGGTTCCGGGAGACCCAGTACTTC
abundance: .; j_gene: TRBJ2-3; d_gene: .; v_gene: TRBV28; CDR3aa: CASSLAGSSVHTQYF; CDR3nt: TGTGCCAGCAGTTTAGCGGGGTCTAGTGTACATACGCAGTATTTT
abundance: few; j_gene: TRBJ1-2; d_gene: .; v_gene: TRBV5-4; CDR3aa: CASSLGGSYGYTF; CDR3nt: TGTGCCAGCAGCTTGGGGGGTAGCTATGGCTACACCTTC
abundance: .; j_gene: TRBJ2-3; d_gene: TRBD1; v_gene: TRBV6-5; CDR3aa: CASRGTGGNTDTQYF; CDR3nt: TGTGCCAGCAGAGGGACAGGTGGTAACACAGATACGCAGTATTTT
abundance: once; j_gene: TRBJ1-3; d_gene: .; v_gene: TRBV4-2; CDR3aa: CASSQDSMGSGNTIYF; CDR3nt: TGTGCCAGCAGCCAAGATAGTATGGGATCGGGAAACACCATATATTTT
abundance: .; j_gene: TRBJ2-3; d_gene: .; v_gene: TRBV7-3; CDR3aa: CASSLISRGIGTDTQYF; CDR3nt: TGTGCCAGCAGCTTAATATCGAGGGGGATAGGGACAGATACGCAGTATTTT
abundance: .; j_gene: TRBJ1-4; d_gene: TRBD1; v_gene: TRBV10-3; CDR3aa: CAISDGTVTNEKLFF; CDR3nt: TGTGCCATCAGTGATGGGACAGTAACTAATGAAAAACTGTTTTTT
abundance: .; j_gene: TRBJ2-5; d_gene: .; v_gene: TRBV5-1; CDR3aa: CASSLGVGRSEETQYF; CDR3nt: TGCGCCAGCAGCCTGGGGGTAGGGCGCTCAGAGGAGACCCAGTACTTC
abundance: .; j_gene: TRBJ1-1; d_gene: .; v_gene: TRBV10-2; CDR3aa: CASSRDTYTEAFF; CDR3nt: TGCGCCAGCAGCCGGGACACCTACACTGAAGCTTTCTTT
abundance: .; j_gene: TRBJ2-6; d_gene: .; v_gene: TRBV4-3; CDR3aa: CASSQGLLGANVLTF; CDR3nt: TGCGCCAGCAGCCAAGGACTCCTTGGGGCCAACGTCCTGACTTTC
abundance: .; j_gene: TRBJ1-5; d_gene: .; v_gene: TRBV6-5; CDR3aa: CASSFGQNQPQHF; CDR3nt: TGTGCCAGCAGCTTCGGACAGAATCAGCCCCAGCATTTT
abundance: .; j_gene: TRBJ2-3; d_gene: TRBD1; v_gene: TRBV11-1; CDR3aa: CASSLLPLQGAQYF; CDR3nt: TGTGCCAGCAGCTTACTACCCCTTCAGGGGGCCCAGTATTTT
abundance: .; j_gene: TRBJ2-6; d_gene: .; v_gene: TRBV5-6; CDR3aa: CASSFKGVGANVLTF; CDR3nt: TGTGCCAGCAGCTTCAAAGGGGTAGGGGCCAACGTCCTGACTTTC
abundance: .; j_gene: TRBJ1-3; d_gene: .; v_gene: TRBV7-2; CDR3aa: CASSLGGLSGNTIYF; CDR3nt: TGTGCCAGCAGCTTAGGGGGGCTCTCTGGAAACACCATATATTTT
abundance: few; j_gene: TRBJ1-4; d_gene: TRBD1; v_gene: TRBV2; CDR3aa: CASNAGGGAKEKLFF; CDR3nt: TGTGCCAGCAATGCTGGAGGGGGCGCGAAGGAAAAACTGTTTTTT
abundance: .; j_gene: TRBJ1-2; d_gene: .; v_gene: TRBV5-4; CDR3aa: CASSSLDGQGGYGYTF; CDR3nt: TGTGCCAGCAGCTCCCTCGATGGGCAGGGTGGCTATGGCTACACCTTC
abundance: .; j_gene: TRBJ1-1; d_gene: TRBD1; v_gene: TRBV7-8; CDR3aa: CASSLDFRTGSPNTEAFF; CDR3nt: TGTGCCAGCAGCTTAGACTTTAGGACAGGGTCTCCGAACACTGAAGCTTTCTTT
abundance: once; j_gene: TRBJ2-5; d_gene: .; v_gene: TRBV5-1; CDR3aa: CASSQRDGQETQYF; CDR3nt: TGCGCCAGCAGCCAGAGGGACGGCCAAGAGACCCAGTACTTC
abundance: once; j_gene: TRBJ2-1; d_gene: TRBD2; v_gene: TRBV12-5; CDR3aa: CASGLVLAGGHNEQFF; CDR3nt: TGTGCTAGTGGTTTGGTACTAGCGGGGGGGCATAATGAGCAGTTCTTC
abundance: .; j_gene: TRBJ1-2; d_gene: .; v_gene: TRBV9; CDR3aa: CASSVMRDGYTF; CDR3nt: TGTGCCAGCAGCGTAATGCGGGACGGCTACACCTTC
abundance: .; j_gene: TRBJ1-2; d_gene: .; v_gene: TRBV6-5; CDR3aa: CASSYSRTGYGYTF; CDR3nt: TGTGCCAGCAGTTACTCGAGAACAGGCTATGGCTACACCTTC
abundance: .; j_gene: TRBJ2-7; d_gene: TRBD1; v_gene: TRBV4-3; CDR3aa: CASSQTTGYEQYF; CDR3nt: TGCGCCAGCAGCCAAACGACAGGGTACGAGCAGTACTTC
abundance: .; j_gene: TRBJ2-2; d_gene: .; v_gene: TRBV5-6; CDR3aa: CASSLVRVGGELFF; CDR3nt: TGTGCCAGCAGCTTGGTGCGGGTCGGCGGGGAGCTGTTTTTT
abundance: .; j_gene: TRBJ1-2; d_gene: .; v_gene: TRBV7-2; CDR3aa: CASSQSATMTYGYTF; CDR3nt: TGTGCCAGCAGCCAATCAGCGACCATGACTTATGGCTACACCTTC
abundance: .; j_gene: TRBJ2-3; d_gene: .; v_gene: TRBV19; CDR3aa: CASSPDPGTDTQYF; CDR3nt: TGTGCCAGTAGTCCGGATCCCGGCACAGATACGCAGTATTTT
abundance: .; j_gene: TRBJ1-1; d_gene: .; v_gene: TRBV29-1; CDR3aa: CSAAVMNTEAFF; CDR3nt: TGCAGCGCCGCGGTGATGAACACTGAAGCTTTCTTT
abundance: once; j_gene: TRBJ1-2; d_gene: TRBD1; v_gene: TRBV7-9; CDR3aa: CASSLANAGGYGYTF; CDR3nt: TGTGCCAGCAGCTTAGCCAATGCAGGGGGCTATGGCTACACCTTC
abundance: .; j_gene: TRBJ2-1; d_gene: .; v_gene: TRBV14; CDR3aa: CASSPPFGGTRSEQFF; CDR3nt: TGTGCCAGCAGCCCACCCTTTGGGGGAACGCGGAGTGAGCAGTTCTTC
abundance: .; j_gene: TRBJ2-5; d_gene: TRBD2; v_gene: TRBV19; CDR3aa: CASSPPGLAGGWETQYF; CDR3nt: TGTGCCAGTAGTCCCCCGGGACTAGCGGGGGGCTGGGAGACCCAGTACTTC
abundance: few; j_gene: TRBJ1-2; d_gene: .; v_gene: TRBV6-5; CDR3aa: CASSFSTDIYGYTF; CDR3nt: TGTGCCAGCAGTTTTTCGACAGATATCTATGGCTACACCTTC
abundance: .; j_gene: TRBJ1-1; d_gene: .; v_gene: TRBV3-1/TRBV3-2; CDR3aa: CASSQVGAEAFF; CDR3nt: TGTGCCAGCAGCCAAGTGGGGGCGGAAGCTTTCTTT
abundance: .; j_gene: TRBJ2-7; d_gene: TRBD2; v_gene: TRBV6-2/TRBV6-3; CDR3aa: CASSYSPSGRPREQYF; CDR3nt: TGTGCCAGCAGTTACTCCCCTAGCGGGAGGCCTCGCGAGCAGTACTTC
abundance: .; j_gene: TRBJ1-2; d_gene: .; v_gene: TRBV12-3/TRBV12-4; CDR3aa: CASSTRAYGYTF; CDR3nt: TGTGCCAGCAGTACTAGAGCCTATGGCTACACCTTC
abundance: once; j_gene: TRBJ2-2; d_gene: TRBD1; v_gene: TRBV5-1; CDR3aa: CASSLEQGAGELFF; CDR3nt: TGCGCCAGCAGCTTGGAACAGGGGGCCGGGGAGCTGTTTTTT
abundance: .; j_gene: TRBJ1-6; d_gene: .; v_gene: TRBV5-6; CDR3aa: CASSSRTDHSPLHF; CDR3nt: TGTGCCAGCAGTTCCCGGACCGACCATTCACCCCTCCACTTT
abundance: .; j_gene: TRBJ2-3; d_gene: TRBD1; v_gene: TRBV10-3; CDR3aa: CAIRQTGGAQDTQYF; CDR3nt: TGTGCCATCAGACAGACAGGGGGCGCACAAGATACGCAGTATTTT
abundance: .; j_gene: TRBJ1-3; d_gene: .; v_gene: TRBV3-1/TRBV3-2; CDR3aa: CASSQPPSRGSGNTIYF; CDR3nt: TGTGCCAGCAGCCAACCCCCCAGCAGAGGCTCTGGAAACACCATATATTTT
abundance: .; j_gene: TRBJ1-1; d_gene: .; v_gene: TRBV12-3/TRBV12-4; CDR3aa: CASRVQGNTEAFF; CDR3nt: TGTGCCAGCAGAGTACAGGGGAACACTGAAGCTTTCTTT
abundance: .; j_gene: TRBJ1-2; d_gene: .; v_gene: TRBV2; CDR3aa: CASSETGTVYGYTF; CDR3nt: TGTGCCAGCAGTGAAACGGGGACGGTTTATGGCTACACCTTC
abundance: .; j_gene: TRBJ1-3; d_gene: .; v_gene: TRBV12-3/TRBV12-4; CDR3aa: CATVLGGGNTIYF; CDR3nt: TGTGCCACCGTCTTGGGGGGAGGAAACACCATATATTTT
abundance: .; j_gene: TRBJ1-6; d_gene: TRBD1; v_gene: TRBV6-2/TRBV6-3; CDR3aa: CASSLQGSGNNSPLHF; CDR3nt: TGTGCCAGCAGCTTACAGGGGTCCGGGAATAATTCACCCCTCCACTTT
abundance: .; j_gene: TRBJ1-2; d_gene: .; v_gene: TRBV29-1; CDR3aa: CSVSPQGIRGYTF; CDR3nt: TGCAGCGTTTCCCCCCAGGGGATTCGCGGCTACACCTTC
abundance: once; j_gene: TRBJ1-1; d_gene: .; v_gene: TRBV6-2/TRBV6-3; CDR3aa: CASSYGGSSTEAFF; CDR3nt: TGTGCCAGCAGTTACGGGGGCTCTAGCACTGAAGCTTTCTTT
abundance: once; j_gene: TRBJ1-6; d_gene: .; v_gene: TRBV19; CDR3aa: CASTPRRQGDSPLHF; CDR3nt: TGTGCCAGTACCCCGCGTCGCCAGGGCGATTCACCCCTCCACTTT
abundance: .; j_gene: TRBJ2-2; d_gene: .; v_gene: TRBV18; CDR3aa: CASSPVGPGELFF; CDR3nt: TGTGCCAGCTCACCAGTGGGGCCCGGGGAGCTGTTTTTT
abundance: .; j_gene: TRBJ1-3; d_gene: .; v_gene: TRBV6-5; CDR3aa: CASNGRGPGNTIYF; CDR3nt: TGTGCCAGCAACGGCCGGGGCCCAGGAAACACCATATATTTT